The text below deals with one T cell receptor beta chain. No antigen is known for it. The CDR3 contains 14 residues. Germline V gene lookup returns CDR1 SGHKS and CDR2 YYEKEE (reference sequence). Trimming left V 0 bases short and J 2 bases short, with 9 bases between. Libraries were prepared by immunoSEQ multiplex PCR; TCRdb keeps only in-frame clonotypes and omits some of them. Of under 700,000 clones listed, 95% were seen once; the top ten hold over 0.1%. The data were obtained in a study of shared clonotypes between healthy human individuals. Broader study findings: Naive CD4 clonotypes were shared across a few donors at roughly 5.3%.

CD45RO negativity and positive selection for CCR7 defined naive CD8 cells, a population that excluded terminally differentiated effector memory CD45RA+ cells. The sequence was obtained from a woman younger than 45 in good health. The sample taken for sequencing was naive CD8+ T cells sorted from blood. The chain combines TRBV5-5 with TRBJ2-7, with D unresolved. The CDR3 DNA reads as TGTGCCAGCAGCTTGGATGGCAGTCCCTACGAGCAGTACTTC. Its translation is CASSLDGSPYEQYF.